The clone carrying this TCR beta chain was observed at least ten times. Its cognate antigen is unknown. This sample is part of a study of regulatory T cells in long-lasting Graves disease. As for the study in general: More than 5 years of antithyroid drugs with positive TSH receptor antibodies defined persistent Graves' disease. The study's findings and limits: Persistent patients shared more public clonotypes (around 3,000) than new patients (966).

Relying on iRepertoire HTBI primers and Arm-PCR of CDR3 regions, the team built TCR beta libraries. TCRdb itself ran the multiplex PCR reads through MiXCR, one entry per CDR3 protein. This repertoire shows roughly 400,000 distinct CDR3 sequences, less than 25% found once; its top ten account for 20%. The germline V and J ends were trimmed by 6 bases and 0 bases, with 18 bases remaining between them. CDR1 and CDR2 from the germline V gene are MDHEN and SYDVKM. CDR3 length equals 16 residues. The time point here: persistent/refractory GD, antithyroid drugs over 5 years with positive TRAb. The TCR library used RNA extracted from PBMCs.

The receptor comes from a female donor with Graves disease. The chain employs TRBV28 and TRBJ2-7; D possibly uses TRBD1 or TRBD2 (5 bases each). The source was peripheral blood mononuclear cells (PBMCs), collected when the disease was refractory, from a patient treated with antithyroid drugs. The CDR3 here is CASSSPGPGSSYEQYF. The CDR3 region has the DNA TGTGCCAGCAGCTCCCCCGGCCCAGGGAGCTCCTACGAGCAGTACTTC. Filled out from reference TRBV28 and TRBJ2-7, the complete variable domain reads DVKVTQSSRYLVKRTGEKVFLECVQDMDHENMFWYRQDPGLGLRLIYFSYDVKMKEKGDIPEGYSVSREKKERFSLILESASTNQTSMYLCASSSPGPGSSYEQYFGPGTRLTVT.